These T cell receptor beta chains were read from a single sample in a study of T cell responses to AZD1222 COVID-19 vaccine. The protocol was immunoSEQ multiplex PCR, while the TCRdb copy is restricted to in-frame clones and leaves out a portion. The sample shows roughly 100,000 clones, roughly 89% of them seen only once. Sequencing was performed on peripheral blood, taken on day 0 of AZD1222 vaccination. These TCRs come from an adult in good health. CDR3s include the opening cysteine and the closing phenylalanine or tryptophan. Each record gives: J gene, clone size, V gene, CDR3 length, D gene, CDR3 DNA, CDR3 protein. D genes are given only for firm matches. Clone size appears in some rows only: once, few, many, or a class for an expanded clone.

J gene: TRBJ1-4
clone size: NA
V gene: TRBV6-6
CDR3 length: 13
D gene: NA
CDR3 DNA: TGTGCCAGCAGTTACGGTTTTAATGAAAAACTGTTTTTT
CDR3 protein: CASSYGFNEKLFF

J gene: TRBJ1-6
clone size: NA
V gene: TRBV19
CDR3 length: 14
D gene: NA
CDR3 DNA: TGTGCCAGTAGTACGACGGGAAAGGATTCACCCCTCCACTTT
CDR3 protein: CASSTTGKDSPLHF

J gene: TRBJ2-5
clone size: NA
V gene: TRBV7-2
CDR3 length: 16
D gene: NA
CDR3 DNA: TGTGCCAGCAGCTCGTCCCGTTGGACAGCCGAAGAGACCCAGTACTTC
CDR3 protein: CASSSSRWTAEETQYF

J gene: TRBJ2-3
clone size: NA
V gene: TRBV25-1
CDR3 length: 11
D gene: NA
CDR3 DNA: TGTGCCAGCGGGTCAAGGGATACGCAGTATTTT
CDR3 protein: CASGSRDTQYF

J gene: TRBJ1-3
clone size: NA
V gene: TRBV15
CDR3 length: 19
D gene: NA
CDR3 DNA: TGTGCCACCAGCAGAGGAAAAGGGGGTACGGGTGGATCTGGAAACACCATATATTTT
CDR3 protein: CATSRGKGGTGGSGNTIYF

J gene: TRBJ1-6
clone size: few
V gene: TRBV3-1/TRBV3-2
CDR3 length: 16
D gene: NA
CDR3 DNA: TGTGCCAGCAGAGGAAGAGGGACCACTACTAATTCACCCCTCCACTTT
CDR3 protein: CASRGRGTTTNSPLHF

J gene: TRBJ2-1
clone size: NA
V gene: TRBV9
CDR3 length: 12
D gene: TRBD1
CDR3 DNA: TGTGCCAGCAGCTTCGACAGGGATGAGCAGTTCTTC
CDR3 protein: CASSFDRDEQFF

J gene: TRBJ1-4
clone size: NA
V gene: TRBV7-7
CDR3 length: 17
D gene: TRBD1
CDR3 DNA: TGTGCTAGCAGCCCCCGGGGACAGGGCAGGGCTAATGAAAAACTGTTTTTT
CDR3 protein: CASSPRGQGRANEKLFF

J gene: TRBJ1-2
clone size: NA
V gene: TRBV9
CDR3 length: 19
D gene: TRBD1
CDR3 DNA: TGTGCCAGCAGTGATCTGGTTGTCAAGTCGGGACAGTCTAACTATGGCTACACCTTC
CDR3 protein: CASSDLVVKSGQSNYGYTF

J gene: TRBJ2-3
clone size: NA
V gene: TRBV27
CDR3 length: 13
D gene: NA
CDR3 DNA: TGTGCCAGCAGTTTTTCCCTCACAGATACGCAGTATTTT
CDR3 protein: CASSFSLTDTQYF

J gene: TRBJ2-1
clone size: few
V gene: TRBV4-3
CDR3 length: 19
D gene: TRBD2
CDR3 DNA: TGCGCCAGCAGCCAAGAGGCTTATAGCGGGGGGGGCTCCTACAATGAGCAGTTCTTC
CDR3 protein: CASSQEAYSGGGSYNEQFF

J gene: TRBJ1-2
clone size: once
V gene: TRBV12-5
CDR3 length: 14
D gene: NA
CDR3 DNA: TGTGCTAGTGGTTTGATTCGAGCTGGGGGCGGCTACACCTTC
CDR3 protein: CASGLIRAGGGYTF

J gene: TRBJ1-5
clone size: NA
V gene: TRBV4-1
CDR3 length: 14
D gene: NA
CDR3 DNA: TGCGCCAGCAGCCCAACACAGGGTCAGCAGCCCCAGCATTTT
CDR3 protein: CASSPTQGQQPQHF

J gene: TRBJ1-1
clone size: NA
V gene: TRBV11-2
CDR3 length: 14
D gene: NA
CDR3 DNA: TGTGCCAGCAGCTTCGACAGACAGAACACTGAAGCTTTCTTT
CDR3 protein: CASSFDRQNTEAFF

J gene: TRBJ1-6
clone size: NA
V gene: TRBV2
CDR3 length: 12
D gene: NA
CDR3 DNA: TGTGCCAGCAGTGACAAGCATTCACCCCTCCACTTT
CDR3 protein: CASSDKHSPLHF

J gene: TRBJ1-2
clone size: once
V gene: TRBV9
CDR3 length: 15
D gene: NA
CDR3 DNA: TGTGCCAGCAGTTATTTCAGCGGGGGCGACTATGGCTACACCTTC
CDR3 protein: CASSYFSGGDYGYTF

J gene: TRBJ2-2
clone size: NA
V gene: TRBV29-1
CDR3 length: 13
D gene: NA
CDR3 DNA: TGCAGCGTTGAAACAGGGCACACCGGGGAGCTGTTTTTT
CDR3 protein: CSVETGHTGELFF

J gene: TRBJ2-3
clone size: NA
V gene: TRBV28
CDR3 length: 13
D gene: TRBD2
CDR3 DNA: TGTGCCAGCAGTTCACAAGCGGGGGGGGCGCAGTATTTT
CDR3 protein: CASSSQAGGAQYF

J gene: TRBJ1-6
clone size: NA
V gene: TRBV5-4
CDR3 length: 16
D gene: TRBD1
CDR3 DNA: TGTGCCAGCAGCTTAACGGGCCGGACAGGGAATTCACCCCTCCACTTT
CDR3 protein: CASSLTGRTGNSPLHF

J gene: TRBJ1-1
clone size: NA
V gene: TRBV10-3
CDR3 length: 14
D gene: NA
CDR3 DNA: TGTGCCATCAGTGAGTCGAATTGGGAAACTGAAGCTTTCTTT
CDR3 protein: CAISESNWETEAFF

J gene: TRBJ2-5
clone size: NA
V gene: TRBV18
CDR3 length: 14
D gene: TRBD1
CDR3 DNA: TGTGCCAGCTCACTAGGGACAGGGCAAGAGACCCAGTACTTC
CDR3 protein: CASSLGTGQETQYF

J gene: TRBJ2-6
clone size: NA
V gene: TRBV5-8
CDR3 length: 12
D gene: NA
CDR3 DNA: TGTGCCAGCAGCCGCGTGGGGATCGTCCTGACTTTC
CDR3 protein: CASSRVGIVLTF

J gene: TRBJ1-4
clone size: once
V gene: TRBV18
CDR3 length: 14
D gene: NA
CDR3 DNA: TGTGCCAGCTCACCGGGCCAGCCTAATGAAAAACTGTTTTTT
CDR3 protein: CASSPGQPNEKLFF

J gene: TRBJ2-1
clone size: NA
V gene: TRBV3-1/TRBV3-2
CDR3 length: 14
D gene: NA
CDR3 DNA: TGTGCCAGCAGCCAATTTGACGCCCTGGGTGAGCAGTTCTTC
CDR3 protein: CASSQFDALGEQFF

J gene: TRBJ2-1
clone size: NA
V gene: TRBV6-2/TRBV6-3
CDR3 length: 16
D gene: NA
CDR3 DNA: TGTGCCAGCAGCCCACTGGGTGGGACTCCCTACAATGAGCAGTTCTTC
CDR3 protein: CASSPLGGTPYNEQFF

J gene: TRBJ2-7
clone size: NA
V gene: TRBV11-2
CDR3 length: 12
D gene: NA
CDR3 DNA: TGTGCCAGCAGCAGGATAGTGGCCGAGCAGTACTTC
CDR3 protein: CASSRIVAEQYF

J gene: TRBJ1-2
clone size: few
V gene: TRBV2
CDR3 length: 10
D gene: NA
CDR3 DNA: TGTGTCACCGGGGGCTCTGGCTACACCTTC
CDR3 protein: CVTGGSGYTF

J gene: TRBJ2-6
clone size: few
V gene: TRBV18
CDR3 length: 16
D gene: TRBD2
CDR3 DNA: TGTGCCAGCTCACCACCGGGAGGGTCTGGGGCCAACGTCCTGACTTTC
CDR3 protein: CASSPPGGSGANVLTF

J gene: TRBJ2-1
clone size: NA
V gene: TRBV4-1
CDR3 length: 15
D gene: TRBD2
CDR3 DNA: TGCGCCAGCAGCCAAGGGGGGACTAGCGGCAATGAGCAGTTCTTC
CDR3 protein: CASSQGGTSGNEQFF

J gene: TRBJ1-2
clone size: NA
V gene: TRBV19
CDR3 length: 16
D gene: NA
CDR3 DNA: TGTGCCAGTAGTTCCGTTGGCGAAGAGCCTAGCTATGGCTACACCTTC
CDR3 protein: CASSSVGEEPSYGYTF

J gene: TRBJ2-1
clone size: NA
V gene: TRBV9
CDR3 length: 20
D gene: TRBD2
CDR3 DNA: TGTGCCAGCAGCGCCCGCGGGGGGAGTAGCGGGGGGTTCCCCTACAATGAGCAGTTCTTC
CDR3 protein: CASSARGGSSGGFPYNEQFF

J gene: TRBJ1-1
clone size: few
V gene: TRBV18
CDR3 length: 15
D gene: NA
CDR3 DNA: TGTGCCAGCTCACCGGTTGGGGGCGAGAACACTGAAGCTTTCTTT
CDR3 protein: CASSPVGGENTEAFF

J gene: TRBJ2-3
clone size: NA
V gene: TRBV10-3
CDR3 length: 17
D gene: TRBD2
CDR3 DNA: TGTGCCATCAGTGAGAATGTTGCGGGGGGGGTAATGGATACGCAGTATTTT
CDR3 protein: CAISENVAGGVMDTQYF

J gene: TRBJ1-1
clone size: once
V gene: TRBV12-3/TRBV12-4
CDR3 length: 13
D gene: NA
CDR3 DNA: TGTGCCAGCACCCAGAGGGGGAACACTGAAGCTTTCTTT
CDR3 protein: CASTQRGNTEAFF

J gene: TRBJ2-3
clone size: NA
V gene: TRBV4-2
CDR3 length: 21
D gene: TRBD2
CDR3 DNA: TGTGCCAGCAGCCAAGAAAGGTCCGGGACTAGCGGGGGGGCCTCAGTGGATACGCAGTATTTT
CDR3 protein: CASSQERSGTSGGASVDTQYF

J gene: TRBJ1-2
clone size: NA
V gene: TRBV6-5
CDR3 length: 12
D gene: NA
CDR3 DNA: TGTGCCAGCAGTTACGAGGGTTCTGGCTACACCTTC
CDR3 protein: CASSYEGSGYTF

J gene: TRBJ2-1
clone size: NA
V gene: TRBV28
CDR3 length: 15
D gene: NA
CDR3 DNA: TGTGCCAGCAGTGGACTAGGGGGGGGCCGAAATGAGCAGTTCTTC
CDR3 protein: CASSGLGGGRNEQFF

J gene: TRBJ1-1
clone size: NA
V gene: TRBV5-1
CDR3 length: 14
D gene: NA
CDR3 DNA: TGCGCCAGCAGCGAGGGACGTGGGGGCACTGAAGCTTTCTTT
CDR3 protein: CASSEGRGGTEAFF

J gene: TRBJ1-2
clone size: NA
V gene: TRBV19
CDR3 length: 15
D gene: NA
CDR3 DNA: TGTGCCAGTAGTATTCTTCGGGAGCCAAACTATGGCTACACCTTC
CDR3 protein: CASSILREPNYGYTF

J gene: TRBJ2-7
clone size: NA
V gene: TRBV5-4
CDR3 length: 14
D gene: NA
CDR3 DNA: TGTGCCAGCAGCCAATCCGGGACCTCCTACGAGCAGTACTTC
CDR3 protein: CASSQSGTSYEQYF

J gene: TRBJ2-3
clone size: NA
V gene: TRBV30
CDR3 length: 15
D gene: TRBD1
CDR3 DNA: TGTGCCTGGAATCCGACAGGGGACCTCACAGATACGCAGTATTTT
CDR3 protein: CAWNPTGDLTDTQYF

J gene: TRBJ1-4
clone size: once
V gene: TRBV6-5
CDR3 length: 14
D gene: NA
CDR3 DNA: TGTGCCAGCAGACCCGCGGGTGTAAAAGAAAAACTGTTTTTT
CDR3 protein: CASRPAGVKEKLFF

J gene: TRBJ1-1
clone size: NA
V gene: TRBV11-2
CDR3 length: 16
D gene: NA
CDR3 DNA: TGTGCCAGCAGCCCCGGGGCGGGGGCGGGGTACACTGAAGCTTTCTTT
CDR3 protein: CASSPGAGAGYTEAFF

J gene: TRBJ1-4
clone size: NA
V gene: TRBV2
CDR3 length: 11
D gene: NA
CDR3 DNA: TGTGCCACCATGTTGATTGAAAAACTGTTTTTT
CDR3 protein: CATMLIEKLFF

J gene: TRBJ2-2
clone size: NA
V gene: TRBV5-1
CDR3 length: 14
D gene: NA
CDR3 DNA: TGCGCCAGCAGCTTGATAGGGCCAACCGGGGAGCTGTTTTTT
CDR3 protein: CASSLIGPTGELFF

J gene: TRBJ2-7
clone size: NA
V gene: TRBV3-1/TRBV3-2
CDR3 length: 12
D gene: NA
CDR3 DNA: TGTGCCAGCAGCTATTCGTCCTACGAGCAGTACTTC
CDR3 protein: CASSYSSYEQYF

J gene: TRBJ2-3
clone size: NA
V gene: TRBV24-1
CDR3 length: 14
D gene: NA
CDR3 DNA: TGTGCCACCAGTCCCCCCGTGGGGGCAGATACGCAGTATTTT
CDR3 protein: CATSPPVGADTQYF

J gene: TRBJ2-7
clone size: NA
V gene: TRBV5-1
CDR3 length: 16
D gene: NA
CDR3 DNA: TGCGCCAGCAGCTTGTTAATTGGGGGCCAAGGCTACGAGCAGTACTTC
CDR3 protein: CASSLLIGGQGYEQYF

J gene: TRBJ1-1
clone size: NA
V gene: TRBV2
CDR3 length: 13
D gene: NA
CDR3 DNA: TGTGCCAGCAGTGAACTAGGAAACACTGAAGCTTTCTTT
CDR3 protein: CASSELGNTEAFF

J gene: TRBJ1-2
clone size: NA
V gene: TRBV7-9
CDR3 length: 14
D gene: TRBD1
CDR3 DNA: TGTGCCAGCAGCTCGACAGGGACTAACTATGGCTACACCTTC
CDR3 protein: CASSSTGTNYGYTF

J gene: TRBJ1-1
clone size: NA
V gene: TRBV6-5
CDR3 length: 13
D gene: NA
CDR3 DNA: TGTGCCAGCAGTTACAGCAAGAACACTGAAGCTTTCTTT
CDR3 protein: CASSYSKNTEAFF

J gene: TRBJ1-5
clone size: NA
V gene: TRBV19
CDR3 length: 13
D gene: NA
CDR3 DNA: TGTGCCAGTCAGGTTTCTATGAATCAGCCCCAGCATTTT
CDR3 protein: CASQVSMNQPQHF

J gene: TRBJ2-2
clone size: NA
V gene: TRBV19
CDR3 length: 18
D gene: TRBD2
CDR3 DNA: TGTGCCAGTAGTCCTGGGACTAGCGGGGGTTACTACACCGGGGAGCTGTTTTTT
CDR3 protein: CASSPGTSGGYYTGELFF

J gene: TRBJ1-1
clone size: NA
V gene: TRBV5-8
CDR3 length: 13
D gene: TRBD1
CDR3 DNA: TGTGCCAGCAGCTTGGGACAGGGCGCTGAAGCTTTCTTT
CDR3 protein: CASSLGQGAEAFF

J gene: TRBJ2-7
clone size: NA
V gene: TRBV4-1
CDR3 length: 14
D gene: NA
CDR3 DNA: TGCGCCAGCAGCCAAGACTCAGGGATGGTGGGGCAGTACTTC
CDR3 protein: CASSQDSGMVGQYF

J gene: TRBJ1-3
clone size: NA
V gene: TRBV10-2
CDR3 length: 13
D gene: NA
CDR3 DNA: TGCGCCAGCACCTGGGACCAGGGAAACACCATATATTTT
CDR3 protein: CASTWDQGNTIYF

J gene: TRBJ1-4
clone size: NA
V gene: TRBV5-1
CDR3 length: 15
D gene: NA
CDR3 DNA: TGCGCCAGCAGCTTGGGTCGGGACGTGATCGAAAAACTGTTTTTT
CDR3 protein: CASSLGRDVIEKLFF

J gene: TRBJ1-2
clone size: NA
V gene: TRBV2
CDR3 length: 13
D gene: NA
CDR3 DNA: TGTGCCAGCAGTCTATCCACGGTGGATGGCTACACCTTC
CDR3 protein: CASSLSTVDGYTF

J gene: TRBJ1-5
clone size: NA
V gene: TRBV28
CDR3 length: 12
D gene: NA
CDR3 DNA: TGTGCCAGCAGTGGAGGATATCAGCCCCAGCATTTT
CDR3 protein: CASSGGYQPQHF